The 14 T cell receptor beta chains below come from one sample, sequenced in a study of blood T cells in healthy people across ages. Together with a sample-barcoded 5' primer, a J-beta primer mix was included in a second PCR lasting roughly 6 to 12 cycles. Each CDR3 protein is one row after TCRdb ran MiXCR on the 5' RACE reads. In the table there are about 1.7 million distinct CDR3 sequences, 28% of which are singletons. The sequenced sample consisted of blood. These receptors were obtained from a woman aged 25 to 39 in good health.

This clonotype was detected only a few times. The genes are TRBV6-5 and TRBJ1-5; D remains ambiguous. This CDR3 has 15 residues. V lost 5 bases to trimming and J lost 1 base, with 12 bases between them. Per germline, CDR1 MNHEY and CDR2 SVGAGI. The CDR3 DNA reads TGTGCCAGCAGTCCGGACGGGAAAAGCAATCAGCCCCAGCATTTT. Translated, it gives CASSPDGKSNQPQHF.

This sequence joins TRBV7-2 and TRBJ2-1; D possibly uses TRBD1 or TRBD2 (5 bases each). The germline gives CDR1 SGHTA, CDR2 FQGNSA. The V gene lost 5 bases and the J gene lost 9 bases, with 20 bases spanning the gap. This CDR3 contains 15 residues. The CDR3 DNA is TGTGCCAGCAGCGCCCAGGGACGTTTGGGCGGTGAGCAGTTCTTC. It encodes CASSAQGRLGGEQFF.

This clonotype was seen many times. This rearrangement joins TRBV10-2 to TRBJ2-5, with 8 bases that match TRBD2. Germline CDR1 reads WSHSY; CDR2 reads SAAADI. After removal of 5 bases from V and 0 bases from J, the junction contained 5 bases not matched to a gene. CDR3 length equals 15 residues. The CDR3 sequence: CASSSTGGYQETQYF. DNA for the CDR3: TGCGCCAGCAGTAGCACGGGGGGGTACCAAGAGACCCAGTACTTC.

This clonotype was picked up many times. The CDR3 nucleotides read TGTGCCAGCAGTTTATCGGCCAGGCTCAACTATGGCTACACCTTC. Translation gives CASSLSARLNYGYTF. The chain couples TRBV27 to TRBJ1-2; no firm D call. Trimming shortened V by 0 bases and J by 2 bases, and 10 bases separated the two germline ends. Germline CDR1 MNHEY, CDR2 SMNVEV (reference sequence). The CDR3 is made up of 15 amino acids.

V gene TRBV6-1 combines with J gene TRBJ2-7; D perhaps matches TRBD2 (5 bases). Germline CDR1 MNHNS, CDR2 SASEGT. CDR3 length: 14 amino acids. The V end lost 2 bases, the J end lost 6 bases, and 14 bases lay between the germline ends. CDR3: CASSEYPTSGEQYF. The DNA of the CDR3 is TGTGCCAGCAGTGAATACCCGACCAGCGGCGAGCAGTACTTC.

V gene TRBV29-1 combines with J gene TRBJ2-7; D might be TRBD1 (6 bases). V lost 4 bases, J lost 7 bases, and 20 bases lay in between. This CDR3 is built from 14 residues. Germline V gene data show CDR1 as SQVTM and CDR2 as ANQGSEA. CDR3 loop: CSVGLQVGGGEQYF. For the CDR3, the DNA is TGCAGCGTTGGGCTACAAGTTGGGGGCGGGGAGCAGTACTTC.

This clonotype showed up just a few times. One end of the junction varies from germline; a read error may be responsible. The chain combines TRBV6-5 with TRBJ1-1; D is perhaps TRBD1 (6 bases). The germline CDR1 and CDR2 sequences are MNHEY and SVGAGI. This CDR3 spans 16 amino acids. The CDR3 sequence: CASSDSGEPGSTEAFF. The CDR3 nucleotides are TGTGCCAGCAGTGACTCAGGGGAACCAGGGAGCACTGAAGCTTTCTTT.

This clonotype has a count of ten or more. The V call is TRBV18, the J call TRBJ2-7; TRBD2 agrees at 11 bases. The CDR3 is made up of 14 amino acids. The germline gives CDR1 KGHSH, CDR2 LQKENI. Trimming cost V 10 bases and J 3 bases; bases outside gene matches: 8. CDR3 in amino acids: CATSRLAGNYEQYF. The CDR3 DNA reads as TGTGCCACCAGTCGACTAGCGGGGAACTACGAGCAGTACTTC.

The CDR3 sequence: CASRQGTSGYEQYF. As DNA, the CDR3 is TGTGCCAGCAGGCAAGGGACTAGCGGCTACGAGCAGTACTTC. This chain links TRBV2 with TRBJ2-7, with TRBD2 identical over 11 bases. The ends lost 6 bases at V and 3 bases at J; junction bases unmatched: 4. Germline CDR1 and CDR2: SNHLY and FYNNEI. The CDR3 has 14 residues.

A single count supports this clonotype. V gene TRBV2 combines with J gene TRBJ1-5; D is ambiguous. This CDR3 has 13 residues. Germline V gives CDR1 SNHLY, CDR2 FYNNEI. The V end was cut by 2 bases, the J end by 7 bases, with 9 bases between. CDR3 protein: CASSESGRQPQHF. In DNA form, the CDR3 reads TGTGCCAGCAGTGAAAGTGGTAGGCAGCCCCAGCATTTT.

In regard to this clonotype: This sequence may be a read error, since a much larger clone differs from it by one base. This chain uses TRBV28 with TRBJ2-7; TRBD1 might be the D (6 bases). Trimming stripped 8 bases from V and 3 bases from J, with 11 bases between. The CDR3 covers 12 residues. Germline lookup yields CDR1 MDHEN and CDR2 SYDVKM. CDR3 amino acids: CASGDRIYEQYF. DNA of the CDR3: TGTGCCAGCGGTGACAGGATCTACGAGCAGTACTTC.

The J gene is TRBJ2-5, the V gene TRBV24-1, with a possible D match to TRBD1 (6 bases). CDR1 is KGHDR, CDR2 SFDVKD, per germline. V gave up 3 bases and J gave up 5 bases, with 15 bases separating them. The CDR3 contains 15 residues. As DNA, the CDR3 is TGTGCCACCAGTGATAATAGGGGGTCGGGGGAGACCCAGTACTTC. Encoded protein: CATSDNRGSGETQYF.

This clonotype was counted between two and nine times. The genes are TRBV4-1 and TRBJ2-5; weak D call: TRBD1 (5 bases). CDR1 is MGHRA, CDR2 YSYEKL, per germline. This CDR3 has 16 amino acids. Trimming shortened V by 1 base and J by 4 bases, and 16 bases separated the two germline ends. The CDR3 DNA sequence: TGCGCCAGCAGCCAAGGGGGTCAGGGTTCGTCAGAGACCCAGTACTTC. As protein: CASSQGGQGSSETQYF.

This clonotype came up a few times. The CDR3 protein is CASTFVGTARYGYTF. DNA for the CDR3: TGCGCCAGCACCTTCGTAGGGACAGCGCGCTATGGCTACACCTTC. V is TRBV4-1 and J is TRBJ1-2; TRBD1 matches at 7 bases. The CDR3 extends over 15 amino acids. V shed 7 bases, J shed 4 bases, and the junction held 12 bases outside the gene matches. Germline loops: CDR1 MGHRA, CDR2 YSYEKL.